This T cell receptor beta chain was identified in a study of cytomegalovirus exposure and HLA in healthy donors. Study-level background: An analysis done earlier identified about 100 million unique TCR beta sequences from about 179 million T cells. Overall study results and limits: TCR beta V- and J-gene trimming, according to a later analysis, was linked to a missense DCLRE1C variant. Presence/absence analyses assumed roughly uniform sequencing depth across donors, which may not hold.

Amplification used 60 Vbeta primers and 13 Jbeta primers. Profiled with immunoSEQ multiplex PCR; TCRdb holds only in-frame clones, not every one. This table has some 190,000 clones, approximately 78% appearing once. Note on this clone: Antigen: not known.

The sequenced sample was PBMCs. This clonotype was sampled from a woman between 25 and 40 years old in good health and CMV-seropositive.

CDR3 region: CASSQDDAGGGGDRGEQFF. In nucleotides, the CDR3 is TGCGCCAGCAGCCAAGATGACGCGGGAGGAGGTGGGGATCGGGGTGAGCAGTTCTTC. This chain joins TRBV4-1 and TRBJ2-1; TRBD2 aligns across 8 bases. Germline loops: CDR1 MGHRA, CDR2 YSYEKL. CDR3 length: 19 amino acids. V was clipped by 0 bases and J by 9 bases; unmatched bases: 19.